This is a list of T cell receptor beta chains from one sample in a study of brain metastases from non-small cell lung cancer. Repertoires were generated with immunoSEQ multiplex PCR, while TCRdb's copy carries only in-frame clones and drops some. The sample has around 3,000 clones; more than 65% are singletons. The sample comprised primary lung tumor tissue. These TCRs come from a donor aged 40 or over with non-small cell lung cancer. The CDR3 runs from the conserved cysteine through the conserved F or W. A D gene is named only where the DNA matches it firmly. The size of a clone is reported for some rows only, either as once, few or many, or as a class for expanded clones.

J gene	CDR3 length	clone size	V gene	D gene	CDR3 protein	CDR3 DNA
TRBJ2-3	15	-	TRBV6-2/TRBV6-3	-	CASSYGLAPPDTQYF	TGTGCCAGCAGTTATGGACTCGCCCCCCCAGATACGCAGTATTTT
TRBJ1-2	13	-	TRBV30	TRBD1	CAWRNTGVYGYTF	TGTGCCTGGAGGAATACAGGGGTCTATGGCTACACCTTC
TRBJ2-5	15	-	TRBV19	-	CASSGGGIGQETQYF	TGTGCCAGTAGTGGTGGGGGAATCGGGCAAGAGACCCAGTACTTC
TRBJ2-5	14	-	TRBV19	-	CASSWVGAQETQYF	TGTGCCAGTAGTTGGGTGGGGGCACAAGAGACCCAGTACTTC
TRBJ1-2	12	-	TRBV6-5	-	CASSVGRYGYTF	TGTGCCAGCAGCGTCGGGAGGTATGGCTACACCTTC
TRBJ2-3	13	-	TRBV6-4	-	CASSDSNTDTQYF	TGTGCCAGCAGTGACTCCAACACAGATACGCAGTATTTT
TRBJ2-5	14	-	TRBV4-1	-	CASSQAGLEETQYF	TGCGCCAGCAGCCAAGCCGGGCTGGAAGAGACCCAGTACTTC
TRBJ2-1	14	-	TRBV10-3	-	CAISVAGAHNEQFF	TGTGCCATCAGTGTGGCAGGGGCACACAATGAGCAGTTCTTC
TRBJ2-1	16	-	TRBV3-1/TRBV3-2	TRBD2	CASRPKAGGPYNEQFF	TGTGCCAGCAGACCCAAAGCGGGAGGGCCCTACAATGAGCAGTTCTTC
TRBJ2-7	15	few	TRBV7-8	TRBD2	CASSISGGAAYEQYF	TGTGCCAGCAGTATTAGCGGGGGGGCTGCCTACGAGCAGTACTTC
TRBJ2-1	14	-	TRBV19	-	CASSIRSDGREQFF	TGTGCCAGTAGTATACGCAGCGATGGCCGTGAGCAGTTCTTC
TRBJ1-1	14	-	TRBV6-8	TRBD1	CASGASGTVTEAFF	TGTGCCAGCGGGGCCTCAGGGACAGTGACTGAAGCTTTCTTT
TRBJ2-7	12	few	TRBV5-3	TRBD2	CASQAGSYEQYF	TGTGCCAGCCAAGCGGGGTCCTACGAGCAGTACTTC
TRBJ1-6	14	-	TRBV10-3	TRBD1	CAISEGRGSSPLHF	TGTGCCATCAGTGAGGGCAGGGGGAGTTCACCCCTCCACTTT
TRBJ1-5	16	-	TRBV28	-	CASNKPSGIGNQPQHF	TGTGCCAGCAATAAACCCTCAGGGATTGGAAATCAGCCCCAGCATTTT
TRBJ2-7	16	-	TRBV7-8	-	CASSLGREGSTYEQYF	TGTGCCAGCAGCTTAGGGAGGGAAGGGTCGACCTACGAGCAGTACTTC
TRBJ2-7	14	-	TRBV5-4	-	CASSSLGNSYEQYF	TGTGCCAGCAGCTCCTTGGGGAACTCCTACGAGCAGTACTTC
TRBJ2-1	14	few	TRBV3-1/TRBV3-2	TRBD2	CARKGTSAVIEQFF	TGTGCCAGGAAGGGGACTAGCGCAGTAATTGAGCAGTTCTTC
TRBJ2-7	15	-	TRBV9	-	CASSASPGPSYEQYF	TGTGCCAGCAGCGCTTCCCCTGGGCCCTCCTACGAGCAGTACTTC
TRBJ2-1	14	-	TRBV7-3	-	CASSLTGVVNEQFF	TGTGCCAGCAGCTTAACGGGAGTAGTGAATGAGCAGTTCTTC
TRBJ2-7	14	-	TRBV27	TRBD2	CASSNIAGAYKQYF	TGTGCCAGCAGTAACATAGCGGGAGCCTACAAGCAGTACTTC
TRBJ2-1	15	-	TRBV7-3	TRBD2	CASSSSGRRDNEQFF	TGTGCCAGCAGCTCAAGCGGGAGGCGGGACAATGAGCAGTTCTTC
TRBJ1-5	14	-	TRBV19	-	CASSILGGNQPQHF	TGTGCCAGTAGTATACTCGGAGGCAATCAGCCCCAGCATTTT
TRBJ1-1	12	few	TRBV30	-	CAWSPLGGEAFF	TGTGCCTGGAGTCCACTCGGGGGTGAAGCTTTCTTT
TRBJ2-1	13	-	TRBV2	TRBD2	CASSASGSAEQFF	TGTGCCAGCAGTGCTAGCGGGAGTGCTGAGCAGTTCTTC
TRBJ2-5	15	-	TRBV30	TRBD2	CAWTRASGTQETQYF	TGTGCCTGGACTAGAGCTAGCGGAACCCAAGAGACCCAGTACTTC
TRBJ2-2	14	-	TRBV7-3	TRBD1	CASSDQGANGELFF	TGTGCCAGCAGCGATCAGGGGGCTAACGGGGAGCTGTTTTTT
TRBJ2-7	12	once	TRBV29-1	-	CSVENYSLEQYF	TGCAGCGTTGAAAATTACAGTCTCGAGCAGTACTTC
TRBJ2-7	16	-	TRBV3-1/TRBV3-2	-	CASSLKGGQIAYEQYF	TGTGCCAGCAGCCTCAAGGGAGGACAAATCGCCTACGAGCAGTATTTC
TRBJ2-2	17	-	TRBV21-1	-	CVSSKGGTSENTGELFF	TGTGTCAGCAGCAAAGGAGGAACTAGCGAGAACACCGGGGAGCTGTTTTTT
TRBJ1-1	14	-	TRBV2	-	CASSRKDQNTEAFF	TGTGCCAGCAGTCGAAAGGACCAGAACACTGAAGCTTTCTTT
TRBJ2-7	14	-	TRBV18	-	CASSRVRQPYEQYF	TGTGCTAGCTCACGAGTTCGGCAGCCCTACGAGCAGTACTTC
TRBJ1-5	14	-	TRBV5-5	-	CASSLRLTNQPQHF	TGTGCCAGCAGCCTGAGACTGACGAACCAGCCCCAGCATTTT
TRBJ2-3	18	-	TRBV5-1	TRBD2	CASSLAGGGRPSTDTQYF	TGCGCCAGCAGCTTGGCCGGGGGCGGGAGGCCTAGCACAGATACGCAGTATTTT
TRBJ1-5	14	-	TRBV9	TRBD1	CASSGQGGNQPQHF	TGTGCCAGCAGCGGACAGGGGGGGAATCAGCCCCAGCATTTT
TRBJ1-5	18	-	TRBV19	TRBD1	CASSIYYGTGLSNQPQHF	TGTGCCAGTAGTATCTATTACGGGACAGGACTAAGCAATCAGCCCCAGCATTTT
TRBJ2-5	14	-	TRBV7-9	-	CASSLEGGRAGQYF	TGTGCCAGCAGCTTAGAGGGGGGAAGGGCCGGCCAGTACTTC
TRBJ1-1	15	-	TRBV5-8	-	CASSPLRGGNTEAFF	TGTGCCAGCAGCCCTTTAAGGGGGGGGAACACTGAAGCTTTCTTT
TRBJ1-1	13	-	TRBV29-1	TRBD1	CSGNRGANTEAFF	TGCAGCGGCAACAGGGGGGCGAACACTGAAGCTTTCTTT
TRBJ2-7	16	-	TRBV2	TRBD2	CASSERLAGPTDEQYF	TGTGCCAGCAGTGAGCGCCTAGCGGGACCCACCGACGAGCAGTACTTC
TRBJ1-5	14	-	TRBV5-4	TRBD1	CASSSGTDNQPQHF	TGTGCCAGCAGCTCCGGGACAGACAATCAGCCCCAGCATTTT
TRBJ2-3	17	-	TRBV5-1	-	CASSLEAGGPSADTQYF	TGCGCCAGCAGCTTGGAGGCAGGAGGGCCGTCTGCAGATACGCAGTATTTT